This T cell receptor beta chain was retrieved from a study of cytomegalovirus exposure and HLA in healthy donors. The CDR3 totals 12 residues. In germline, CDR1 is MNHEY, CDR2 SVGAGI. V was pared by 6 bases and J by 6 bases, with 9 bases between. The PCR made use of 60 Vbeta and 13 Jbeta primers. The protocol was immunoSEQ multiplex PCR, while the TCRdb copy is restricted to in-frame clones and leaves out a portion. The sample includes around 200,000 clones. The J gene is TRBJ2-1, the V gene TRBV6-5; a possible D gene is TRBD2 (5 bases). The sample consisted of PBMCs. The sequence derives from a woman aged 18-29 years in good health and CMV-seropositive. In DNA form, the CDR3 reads TGTGCCAGCAGCGCGAGCGGCAATGAGCAGTTCTTC. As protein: CASSASGNEQFF.